A selection of T cell receptor beta chains follows, all from one sample in a study of shared clonotypes between healthy human individuals. Libraries were prepared by immunoSEQ multiplex PCR; TCRdb keeps only in-frame clonotypes and omits some of them. The repertoire holds about 2.3 million clones, roughly 92% seen once, with 0.37% in the top ten. Sequencing input: naive CD4+ T cells from PBMCs. The receptor source for this set is a man in his late teens or twenties in good health. Some clones in this sample may be carry-over from other donors' samples. Both conserved end residues are part of each CDR3. Clone size is shown for a subset of rows, as once, few, many or a class of expanded clone.

v_gene	abundance	len	j_gene	CDR3aa
TRBV5-4	-	14	TRBJ2-3	CASSLEYPADTQYF
TRBV5-1	-	14	TRBJ1-1	CASSLGDRRDAAFF
TRBV2	-	12	TRBJ2-2	CASSLESGELFF
TRBV10-1	few	14	TRBJ1-1	CASSENPRSAEAFF
TRBV20-1	-	11	TRBJ1-2	CSAPPNYGYTF
TRBV10-3	once	11	TRBJ2-1	CAIRGPNEQFF
TRBV6-1	-	14	TRBJ1-2	CASIRSLSDYGYTF
TRBV28	once	13	TRBJ2-7	CASRLPLTYEQYF
TRBV7-9	-	14	TRBJ1-4	CASSPGQYNEKLFF
TRBV7-9	-	15	TRBJ2-3	CASSFPGQSTDTQYF
TRBV4-1	-	21	TRBJ2-3	CASSHSLGLAGAPGSTDTQYF
TRBV9	-	14	TRBJ1-1	CASSPARGETEAFF
TRBV7-2	-	14	TRBJ1-2	CASSQRPGNYGYTF
TRBV5-1	-	14	TRBJ2-3	CASSLQGLTDTQYF
TRBV18	-	15	TRBJ2-1	CASSPSSGNYNEQFF
TRBV7-2	once	13	TRBJ2-3	CASRQTSTDTQYF